These T cell receptor beta chains were read from a single sample in a study of control samples from healthy donors and cancer patients. Clones were read by immunoSEQ multiplex PCR, and TCRdb kept only the in-frame ones, dropping some. The sample has about 130,000 clones, less than 95% seen once; the top ten hold roughly 8.8%. Sequencing was done on a sample of blood. The receptor set was obtained from a man between 18 and 35 years old in good health. CDR3s include the opening cysteine and the closing phenylalanine or tryptophan. Each record gives: clone size, J gene, V gene, D gene, CDR3 protein, CDR3 DNA. D genes are given only for firm matches. Clone size is not always given. Where it is, it says once, few, many or a class for expanded clones.

>-|TRBJ1-2|TRBV2|-
CASSQPDRLYGYTF
TGTGCCAGCAGCCAACCGGATCGGCTTTATGGCTACACCTTC
>once|TRBJ1-2|TRBV3-1/TRBV3-2|-
CASSRGGYGYTF
TGTGCCAGCAGCCGGGGGGGCTACGGCTACACCTTC
>-|TRBJ2-1|TRBV19|-
CASSITGGWTNEQFF
TGTGCCAGTAGTATTACTGGGGGCTGGACCAATGAGCAGTTCTTC
>-|TRBJ2-7|TRBV9|-
CASSVTDPSYEQYF
TGTGCCAGCAGCGTTACTGACCCTTCCTACGAGCAGTACTTC
>-|TRBJ1-3|TRBV2|TRBD1
CASGRDRQGTKSSGNTIYF
TGTGCCAGCGGGCGTGATCGACAGGGTACTAAAAGCTCTGGAAACACCATATATTTT
>-|TRBJ1-2|TRBV14|-
CASSLGVNYGYTF
TGTGCCAGCAGCCTAGGGGTTAACTATGGCTACACCTTC
>once|TRBJ2-5|TRBV5-1|-
CASSLTATLETQYF
TGCGCCAGCAGCTTGACAGCCACCCTAGAGACCCAGTACTTC
>-|TRBJ2-3|TRBV7-8|-
CASSRYRVSTDTQYF
TGTGCCAGCAGCCGCTACAGGGTTAGCACAGATACGCAGTATTTT
>-|TRBJ1-1|TRBV18|-
CASSPLHQGNTEAFF
TGTGCCAGCTCACCACTCCACCAGGGGAACACTGAAGCTTTCTTT
>-|TRBJ1-3|TRBV27|TRBD1
CASSPQLRTGVSGNTIYF
TGTGCCAGCAGCCCACAACTCCGGACAGGGGTATCTGGAAACACCATATATTTT